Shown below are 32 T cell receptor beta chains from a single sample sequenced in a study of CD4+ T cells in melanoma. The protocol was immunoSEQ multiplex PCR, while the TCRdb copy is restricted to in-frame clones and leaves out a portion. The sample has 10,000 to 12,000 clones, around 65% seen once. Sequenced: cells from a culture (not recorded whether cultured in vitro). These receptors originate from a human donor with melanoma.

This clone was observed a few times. For the CDR3, the DNA is TGTGCCACCTCTGGCGGGGGCGCGTATTCACCCCTCCACTTT. Translated: CATSGGGAYSPLHF. The chain couples TRBV27 to TRBJ1-6; TRBD1 is a possible D gene (6 bases). V was cut by 10 bases and J by 8 bases, with 18 bases left in between. CDR3 length equals 14 residues. Germline CDR1 reads MNHEY; CDR2 reads SMNVEV (reference sequence).

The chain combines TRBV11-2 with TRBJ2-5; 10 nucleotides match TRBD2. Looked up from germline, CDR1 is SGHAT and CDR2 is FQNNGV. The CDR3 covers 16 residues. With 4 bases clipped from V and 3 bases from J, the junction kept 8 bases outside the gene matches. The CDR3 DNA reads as TGTGCCAGCAGCTCTTACGGGACTAGCGAGAAAGAGACCCAGTACTTC. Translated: CASSSYGTSEKETQYF.

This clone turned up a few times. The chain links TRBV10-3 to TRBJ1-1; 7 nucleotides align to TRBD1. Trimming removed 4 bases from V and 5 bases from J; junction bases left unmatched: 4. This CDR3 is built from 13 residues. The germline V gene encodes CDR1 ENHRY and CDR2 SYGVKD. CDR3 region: CAISAGGWTEAFF. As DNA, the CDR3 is TGTGCCATCAGTGCAGGGGGATGGACTGAAGCTTTCTTT.

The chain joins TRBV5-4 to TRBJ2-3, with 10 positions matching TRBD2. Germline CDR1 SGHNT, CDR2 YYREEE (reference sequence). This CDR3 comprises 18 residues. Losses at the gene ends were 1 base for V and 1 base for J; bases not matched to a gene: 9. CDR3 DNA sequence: TGTGCCAGCAGCTTGAGAACTAGCGGGAACCTGCGCACAGATACGCAGTATTTT. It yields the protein CASSLRTSGNLRTDTQYF. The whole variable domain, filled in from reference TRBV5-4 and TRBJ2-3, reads ETGVTQSPTHLIKTRGQQVTLRCSSQSGHNTVSWYQQALGQGPQFIFQYYREEENGRGNFPPRFSGLQFPNYSSELNVNALELDDSALYLCASSLRTSGNLRTDTQYFGPGTRLTVL.

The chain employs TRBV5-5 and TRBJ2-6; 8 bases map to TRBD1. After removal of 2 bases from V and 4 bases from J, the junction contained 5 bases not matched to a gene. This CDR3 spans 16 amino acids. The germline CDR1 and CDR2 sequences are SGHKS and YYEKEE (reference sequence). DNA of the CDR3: TGTGCCAGCAGCTTCCAGGGGGCGAGGGGGGCCAACGTCCTGACTTTC. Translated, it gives CASSFQGARGANVLTF. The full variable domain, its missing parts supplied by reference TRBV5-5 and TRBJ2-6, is DAGVTQSPTHLIKTRGQQVTLRCSPISGHKSVSWYQQVLGQGPQFIFQYYEKEERGRGNFPDRFSARQFPNYSSELNVNALLLGDSALYLCASSFQGARGANVLTFGAGSRLTVL.

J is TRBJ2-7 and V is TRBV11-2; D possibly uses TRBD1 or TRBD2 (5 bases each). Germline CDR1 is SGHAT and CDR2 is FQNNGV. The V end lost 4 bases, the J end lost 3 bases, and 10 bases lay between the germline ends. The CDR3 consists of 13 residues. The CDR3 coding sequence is TGTGCCAGCAGCTCCCGGGACCTCTACGAGCAGTACTTC. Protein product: CASSSRDLYEQYF. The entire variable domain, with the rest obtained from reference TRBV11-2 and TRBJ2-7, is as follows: EAGVAQSPRYKIIEKRQSVAFWCNPISGHATLYWYQQILGQGPKLLIQFQNNGVVDDSQLPKDRFSAERLKGVDSTLKIQPAKLEDSAVYLCASSSRDLYEQYFGPGTRLTVT.

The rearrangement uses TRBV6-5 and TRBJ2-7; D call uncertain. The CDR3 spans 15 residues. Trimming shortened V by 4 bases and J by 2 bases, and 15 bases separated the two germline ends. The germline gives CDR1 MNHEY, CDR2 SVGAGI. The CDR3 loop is CASSSPRTAPYEQYF. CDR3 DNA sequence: TGTGCCAGCAGTTCCCCCAGGACGGCGCCCTACGAGCAGTACTTC.

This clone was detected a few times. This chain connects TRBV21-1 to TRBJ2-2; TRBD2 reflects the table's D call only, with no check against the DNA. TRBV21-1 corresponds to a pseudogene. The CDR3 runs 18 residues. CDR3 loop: CASSKRVGTPTLTGELFF. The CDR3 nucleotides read TGTGCCAGCAGCAAAAGGGTTGGGACTCCGACCCTCACCGGGGAGCTGTTTTTT.

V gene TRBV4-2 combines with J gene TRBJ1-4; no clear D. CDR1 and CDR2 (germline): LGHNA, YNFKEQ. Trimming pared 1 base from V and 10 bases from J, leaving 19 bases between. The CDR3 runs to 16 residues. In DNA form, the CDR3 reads TGTGCCAGCAGCCAAGCCTTGTATTCTAGTATGGGAAAACTGTTTTTT. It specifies CASSQALYSSMGKLFF.

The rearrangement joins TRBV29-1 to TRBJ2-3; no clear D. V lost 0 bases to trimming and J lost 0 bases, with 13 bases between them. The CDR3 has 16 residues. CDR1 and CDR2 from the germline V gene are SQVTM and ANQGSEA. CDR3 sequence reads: CSVEDRVEVSTDTQYF. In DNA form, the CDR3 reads TGCAGCGTTGAAGATCGGGTCGAGGTGAGCACAGATACGCAGTATTTT.

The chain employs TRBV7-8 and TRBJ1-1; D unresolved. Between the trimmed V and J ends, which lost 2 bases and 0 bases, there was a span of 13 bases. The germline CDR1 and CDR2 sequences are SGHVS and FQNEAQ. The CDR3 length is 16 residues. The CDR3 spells CASSLSQARMNTEAFF. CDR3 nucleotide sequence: TGTGCCAGCAGCTTATCTCAGGCGAGAATGAACACTGAAGCTTTCTTT.

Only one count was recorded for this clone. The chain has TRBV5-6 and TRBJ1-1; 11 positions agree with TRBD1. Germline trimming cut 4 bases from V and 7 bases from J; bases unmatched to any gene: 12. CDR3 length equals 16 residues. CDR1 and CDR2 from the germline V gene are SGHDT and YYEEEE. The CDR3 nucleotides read TGTGCCAGCAGCGCCATGGACAGGGGGCGGTATATTGAAGCTTTCTTT. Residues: CASSAMDRGRYIEAFF.

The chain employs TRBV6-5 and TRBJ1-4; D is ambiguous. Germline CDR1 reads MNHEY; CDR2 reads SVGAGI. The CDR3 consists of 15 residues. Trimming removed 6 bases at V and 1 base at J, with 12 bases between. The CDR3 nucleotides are TGTGCCAGCAGCCCCCAGCTTATAACTAATGAAAAACTGTTTTTT. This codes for CASSPQLITNEKLFF.

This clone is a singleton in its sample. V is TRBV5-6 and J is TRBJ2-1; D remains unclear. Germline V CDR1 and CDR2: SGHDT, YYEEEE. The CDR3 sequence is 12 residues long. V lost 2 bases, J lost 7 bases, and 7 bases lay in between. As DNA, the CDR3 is TGTGCCAGCAGCTTTCTCCCAAATGAGCAGTTCTTC. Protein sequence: CASSFLPNEQFF.

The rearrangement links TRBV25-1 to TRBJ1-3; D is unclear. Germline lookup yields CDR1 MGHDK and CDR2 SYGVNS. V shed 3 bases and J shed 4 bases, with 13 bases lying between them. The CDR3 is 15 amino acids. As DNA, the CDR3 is TGTGCCAGCAGTGACCGTTCCGGATTAGGAAACACCATATATTTT. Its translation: CASSDRSGLGNTIYF.

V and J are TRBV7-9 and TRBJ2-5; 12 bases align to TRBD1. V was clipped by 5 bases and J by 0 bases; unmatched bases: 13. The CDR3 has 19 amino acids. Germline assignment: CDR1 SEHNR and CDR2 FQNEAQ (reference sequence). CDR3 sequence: CASSAGTGGPMGYQETQYF. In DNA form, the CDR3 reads TGTGCCAGCAGCGCCGGGACAGGGGGCCCGATGGGGTACCAAGAGACCCAGTACTTC.

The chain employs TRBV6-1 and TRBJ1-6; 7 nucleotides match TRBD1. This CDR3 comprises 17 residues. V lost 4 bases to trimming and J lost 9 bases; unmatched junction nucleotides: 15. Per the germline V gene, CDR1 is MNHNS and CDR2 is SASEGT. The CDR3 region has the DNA TGTGCCAGCAGTGTACAACCGACAGGGATGGTACGTTCACCCCTCCACTTT. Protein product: CASSVQPTGMVRSPLHF.

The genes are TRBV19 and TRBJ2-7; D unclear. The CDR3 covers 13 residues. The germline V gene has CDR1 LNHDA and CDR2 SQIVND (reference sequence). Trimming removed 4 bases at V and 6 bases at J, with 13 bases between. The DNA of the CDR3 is TGTGCCAGTAGTAACGGCAGGTATGCCGAGCAGTACTTC. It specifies CASSNGRYAEQYF.

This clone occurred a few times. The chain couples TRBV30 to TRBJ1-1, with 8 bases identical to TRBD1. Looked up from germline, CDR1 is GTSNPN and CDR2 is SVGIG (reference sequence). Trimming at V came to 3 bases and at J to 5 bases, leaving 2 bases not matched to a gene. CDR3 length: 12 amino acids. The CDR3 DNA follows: TGTGCCTGGAGCAGACAGGGGACTGAAGCTTTCTTT. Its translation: CAWSRQGTEAFF.

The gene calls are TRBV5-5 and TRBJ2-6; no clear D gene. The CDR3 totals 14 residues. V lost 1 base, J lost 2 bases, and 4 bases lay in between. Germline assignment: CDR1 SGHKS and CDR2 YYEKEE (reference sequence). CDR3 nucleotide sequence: TGTGCCAGCAGCTTGATGGCTGGGGCCAACGTCCTGACTTTC. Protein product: CASSLMAGANVLTF. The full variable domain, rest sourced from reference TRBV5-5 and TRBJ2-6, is DAGVTQSPTHLIKTRGQQVTLRCSPISGHKSVSWYQQVLGQGPQFIFQYYEKEERGRGNFPDRFSARQFPNYSSELNVNALLLGDSALYLCASSLMAGANVLTFGAGSRLTVL.

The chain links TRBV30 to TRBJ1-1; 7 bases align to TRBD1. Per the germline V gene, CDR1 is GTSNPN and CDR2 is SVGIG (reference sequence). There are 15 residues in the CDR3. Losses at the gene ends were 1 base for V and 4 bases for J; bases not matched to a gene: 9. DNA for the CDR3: TGTGCCTGGAGTGAAGGGGGCGGATATGGCACTGAAGCTTTCTTT. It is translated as CAWSEGGGYGTEAFF.

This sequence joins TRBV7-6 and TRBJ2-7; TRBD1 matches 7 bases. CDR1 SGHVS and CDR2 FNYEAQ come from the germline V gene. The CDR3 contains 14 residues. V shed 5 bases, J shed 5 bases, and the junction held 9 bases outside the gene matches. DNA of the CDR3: TGTGCCAGCAGCCCAGATGACAGGGCCCACGAGCAGTACTTC. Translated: CASSPDDRAHEQYF.

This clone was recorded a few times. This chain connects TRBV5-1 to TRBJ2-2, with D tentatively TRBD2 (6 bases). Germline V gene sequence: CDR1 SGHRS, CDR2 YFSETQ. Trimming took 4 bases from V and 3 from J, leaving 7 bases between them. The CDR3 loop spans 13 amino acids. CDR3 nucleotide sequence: TGCGCCAGCAGCCCGGGGGACACCGGGGAGCTGTTTTTT. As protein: CASSPGDTGELFF.

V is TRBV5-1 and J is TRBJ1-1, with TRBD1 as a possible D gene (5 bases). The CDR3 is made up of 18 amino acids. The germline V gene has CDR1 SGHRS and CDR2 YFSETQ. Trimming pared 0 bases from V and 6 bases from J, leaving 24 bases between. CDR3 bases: TGCGCCAGCAGCTTGGCCATTTCCCAGACAGCGGTTAAGTCTGAAGCTTTCTTT. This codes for CASSLAISQTAVKSEAFF.

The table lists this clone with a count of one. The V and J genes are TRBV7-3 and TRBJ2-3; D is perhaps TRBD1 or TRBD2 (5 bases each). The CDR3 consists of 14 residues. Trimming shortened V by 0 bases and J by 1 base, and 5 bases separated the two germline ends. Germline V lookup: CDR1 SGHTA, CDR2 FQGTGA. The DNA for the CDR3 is TGTGCCAGCAGCTTAACGGGGGGCACAGATACGCAGTATTTT. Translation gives CASSLTGGTDTQYF.

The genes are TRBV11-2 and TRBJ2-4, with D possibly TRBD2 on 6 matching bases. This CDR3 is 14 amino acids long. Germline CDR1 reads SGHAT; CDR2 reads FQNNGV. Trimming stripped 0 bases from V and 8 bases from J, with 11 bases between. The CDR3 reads CASSLDPWGDIQYF. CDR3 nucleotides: TGTGCCAGCAGCTTAGACCCCTGGGGGGACATTCAGTACTTC.

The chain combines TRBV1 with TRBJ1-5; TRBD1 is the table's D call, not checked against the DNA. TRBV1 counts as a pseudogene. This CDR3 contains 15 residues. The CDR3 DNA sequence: TGCACCAGATTCCAGTTGGACAGCTCCAATCAGCCCCAGCATTTT. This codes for CTRFQLDSSNQPQHF.

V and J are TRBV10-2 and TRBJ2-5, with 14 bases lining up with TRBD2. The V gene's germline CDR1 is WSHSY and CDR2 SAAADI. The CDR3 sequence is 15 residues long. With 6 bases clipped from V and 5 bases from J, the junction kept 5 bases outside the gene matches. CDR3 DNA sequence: TGCGCCAGCAGAGGGACTAGCGGGGGCCGGGAGACCCAGTACTTC. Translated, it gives CASRGTSGGRETQYF.

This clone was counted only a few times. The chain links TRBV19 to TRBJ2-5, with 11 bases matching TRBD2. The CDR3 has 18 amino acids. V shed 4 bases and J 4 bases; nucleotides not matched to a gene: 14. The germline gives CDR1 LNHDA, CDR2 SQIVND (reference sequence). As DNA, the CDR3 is TGTGCCAGTAGTAGGATACGAAGACTAGCGGGGATTGGAGAGACCCAGTACTTC. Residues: CASSRIRRLAGIGETQYF.

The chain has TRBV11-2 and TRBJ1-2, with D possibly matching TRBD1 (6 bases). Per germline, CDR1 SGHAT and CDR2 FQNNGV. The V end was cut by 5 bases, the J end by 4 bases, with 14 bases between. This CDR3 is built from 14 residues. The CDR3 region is CASSLSRGLYGYTF. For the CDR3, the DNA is TGTGCCAGCAGCCTGAGTCGGGGGCTCTATGGCTACACCTTC.

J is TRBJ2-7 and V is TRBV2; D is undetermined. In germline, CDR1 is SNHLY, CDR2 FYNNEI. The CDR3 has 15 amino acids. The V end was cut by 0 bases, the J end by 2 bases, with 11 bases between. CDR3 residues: CASSEAYLGTYEQYF. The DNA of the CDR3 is TGTGCCAGCAGTGAAGCGTATCTAGGAACCTACGAGCAGTACTTC. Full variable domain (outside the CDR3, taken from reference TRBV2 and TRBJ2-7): EPEVTQTPSHQVTQMGQEVILRCVPISNHLYFYWYRQILGQKVEFLVSFYNNEISEKSEIFDDQFSVERPDGSNFTLKIRSTKLEDSAMYFCASSEAYLGTYEQYFGPGTRLTVT.

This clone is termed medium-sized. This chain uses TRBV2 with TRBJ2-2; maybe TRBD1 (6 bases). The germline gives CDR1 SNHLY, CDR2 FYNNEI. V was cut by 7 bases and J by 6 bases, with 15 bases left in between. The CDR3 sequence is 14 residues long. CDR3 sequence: CASKVLGAAGELFF. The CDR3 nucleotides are TGTGCCAGCAAGGTCTTGGGGGCAGCCGGGGAGCTGTTTTTT.